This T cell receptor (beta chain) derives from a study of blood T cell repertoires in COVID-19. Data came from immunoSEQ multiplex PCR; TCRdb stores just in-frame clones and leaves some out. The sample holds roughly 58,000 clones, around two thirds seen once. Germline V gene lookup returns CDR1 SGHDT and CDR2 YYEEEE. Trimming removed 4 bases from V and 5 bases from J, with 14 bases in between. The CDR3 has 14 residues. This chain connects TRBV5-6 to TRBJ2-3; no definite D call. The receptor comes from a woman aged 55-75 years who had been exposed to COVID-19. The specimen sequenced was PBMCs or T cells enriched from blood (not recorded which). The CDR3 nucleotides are TGTGCCAGCAGCCTGACCCTTAGAGGAGATACGCAGTATTTT. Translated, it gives CASSLTLRGDTQYF.